The rows below give T cell receptor beta chains drawn from one sample of a study of blood T cell repertoires in COVID-19. Clones were read by immunoSEQ multiplex PCR, and TCRdb kept only the in-frame ones, dropping some. The sample consists of around 81,000 clones, around 81% of them appearing once. Material for sequencing was peripheral blood. These receptors were collected from a man between 50 and 59 years old with acute or convalescent COVID-19. Each CDR3 is given with its conserved first and last residue. Each record gives: J gene, D gene, V gene, clone size, CDR3 DNA, CDR3 protein. A D gene is named only where the DNA matches it firmly. The size field is filled for only some rows; it gives once, few, many or a size class.

>TRBJ2-3|NA|TRBV11-2|NA
TGTGCCAGCAGCTTAGAGATCTCGGTCAGGGGGGCAGATACGCAGTATTTT
CASSLEISVRGADTQYF
>TRBJ1-1|TRBD1|TRBV3-1/TRBV3-2|NA
TGTGCCAGCAGCCCATACGACAGGGGGGACACTGAAGCTTTCTTT
CASSPYDRGDTEAFF
>TRBJ1-5|NA|TRBV27|NA
TGTGCCAGCAGTTTGGGGCAGGCCAATCAGCCCCAGCATTTT
CASSLGQANQPQHF
>TRBJ2-7|NA|TRBV5-1|once
TGCGCCAGCAGCTACCAAGCGGAGAACTACGAGCAGTACTTC
CASSYQAENYEQYF
>TRBJ2-3|TRBD2|TRBV11-2|NA
TGTGCCAGCAGCTTAAGCCTAGCGGGGGAAGATACGCAGTATTTT
CASSLSLAGEDTQYF
>TRBJ1-4|NA|TRBV12-2|NA
TGTGCAAGTCGCTCAAGCGGGGCCCCCGGGGAGGCTAATGAAAAACTGTTTTTT
CASRSSGAPGEANEKLFF
>TRBJ2-1|NA|TRBV5-6|NA
TGTGCCAGCAGCTTGGCAGGGACCTACAATGAGCAGTTCTTC
CASSLAGTYNEQFF
>TRBJ2-5|TRBD1|TRBV27|NA
TGTGCCAGCAGTTTATACGGCCTAGCGACAGGGGAGGAGACCCAGTACTTC
CASSLYGLATGEETQYF
>TRBJ2-7|NA|TRBV11-3|NA
TGTGCCAGCAGCCCCCCGGACAGTCCATTCAACGAGCAGTACTTC
CASSPPDSPFNEQYF
>TRBJ2-5|NA|TRBV28|NA
TGTGCCAGCAGTTTCCTGGAGACCCAGTACTTC
CASSFLETQYF
>TRBJ2-1|TRBD1|TRBV7-9|NA
TGTGCCAGCAGCCCCGGGACAGGGGGCAGGGATGAGCAGTTCTTC
CASSPGTGGRDEQFF
>TRBJ1-2|NA|TRBV2|NA
TGTGCCAGCAGTGAACGGGGAGGGAACTATGGCTACACCTTC
CASSERGGNYGYTF
>TRBJ1-5|NA|TRBV28|NA
TGTGCCAGCAGTGGGGGCGATCAGCCCCAGCATTTT
CASSGGDQPQHF
>TRBJ2-7|TRBD1|TRBV7-8|NA
TGTGCCAGCAGCATAGGGACAGCTTACTCCTACGAGCAGTACTTC
CASSIGTAYSYEQYF
>TRBJ2-7|TRBD2|TRBV10-3|NA
TGTGCCATCAGCCCCGGGACTAGCGGGGCCTACGAGCAGTACTTC
CAISPGTSGAYEQYF
>TRBJ2-5|TRBD2|TRBV7-8|NA
TGTGCCGAGTCTAGCGGACCACAAGAGACCCAGTACTTC
CAESSGPQETQYF
>TRBJ2-1|TRBD2|TRBV18|NA
TGTGCCAGCTCACGGGCTAGCGGGAGTCTAAACAATGAGCAGTTCTTC
CASSRASGSLNNEQFF
>TRBJ1-1|TRBD1|TRBV6-5|NA
TGTGCCAGCAGTTCACAGGGGGCAGGGAACACTGAAGCTTTCTTT
CASSSQGAGNTEAFF
>TRBJ1-3|TRBD1|TRBV7-9|NA
TGTGCCAGCAGCGGAGGGACAGGGGGTTCTGGAAACACCATATATTTT
CASSGGTGGSGNTIYF
>TRBJ2-3|NA|TRBV7-9|NA
TGTGCCAGCAGCTTAGTTTCAGCGGGTCCTAGCACAGATACGCAGTATTTT
CASSLVSAGPSTDTQYF
>TRBJ2-3|TRBD1|TRBV5-1|NA
TGCGCCAGCAGCTCCGGACAGGGGTCAGATACGCAGTATTTT
CASSSGQGSDTQYF
>TRBJ1-4|TRBD1|TRBV6-6|NA
TGTGCCAGCAGTTACACAGACAGGGGTGAAAAACTGTTTTTT
CASSYTDRGEKLFF
>TRBJ2-7|NA|TRBV27|NA
TGTGCCAGCAGTTTACCCGCCGGGACTGGGGGATACGAGCAGTACTTC
CASSLPAGTGGYEQYF
>TRBJ2-2|NA|TRBV6-6|NA
TGTGCCAGCAGTTTAACGGGATCCACCGGGGAGCTGTTTTTT
CASSLTGSTGELFF
>TRBJ1-6|NA|TRBV30|NA
TGTGCCTGGAGCATGGACAGCCGATTTTCACCCCTCCACTTT
CAWSMDSRFSPLHF
>TRBJ1-1|NA|TRBV28|few
TGTGCCAGCAGTGACCCACAGGTTCGTTCAACTGAAGCTTTCTTT
CASSDPQVRSTEAFF
>TRBJ2-7|NA|TRBV4-3|NA
TGCGCCAGCAGCCAAGATCGGAAGCCTCAGGGCTTC
CASSQDRKPQGF
>TRBJ2-7|TRBD1|TRBV29-1|NA
TGCAGCGTCCCCGGGACAGACCTCTACGAGCAGTACTTC
CSVPGTDLYEQYF
>TRBJ1-1|NA|TRBV5-1|NA
TGCGCCAGCAGCCCGGAGGGACGCCAGAACACTGAAGCTTTCTTT
CASSPEGRQNTEAFF
>TRBJ1-1|NA|TRBV5-3|NA
TGTGCCAGAAGCTTCATGAACACTGAAGCTTTCTTT
CARSFMNTEAFF
>TRBJ2-7|TRBD2|TRBV4-3|once
TGCGCCAGCAGCCAAGTAAGCGGGAGGGGGTCCTACGAGCAGTACTTC
CASSQVSGRGSYEQYF
>TRBJ2-3|TRBD1|TRBV7-2|NA
TGTGCCAGCAGCTTGGACAGGTTGGGGGCAGATACGCAGTATTTT
CASSLDRLGADTQYF
>TRBJ1-2|NA|TRBV15|once
TGTGCCACCAGCAGATCGGGGAGTTTAAACTATGGCTACACCTTC
CATSRSGSLNYGYTF
>TRBJ2-2|NA|TRBV3-1/TRBV3-2|NA
TGTGCCAGCAGCCTGGGAGTACAAACCGGGGAGCTGTTTTTT
CASSLGVQTGELFF
>TRBJ2-7|TRBD1|TRBV6-4|NA
TGTGCCAGCAGTCAGGACAGGGTAGGCGAGCAGTACTTC
CASSQDRVGEQYF
>TRBJ2-2|TRBD2|TRBV10-2|NA
TGCGCCAGCAGGACTAGCGGGGGGTCAGCCGGGGAGCTGTTTTTT
CASRTSGGSAGELFF
>TRBJ2-7|TRBD2|TRBV10-3|NA
TGTGCCATCAGCAAACTAGCGGGGGGAGGTTTTGAGCAGTACTTC
CAISKLAGGGFEQYF
>TRBJ1-3|NA|TRBV30|NA
TGTGCCTGGAGTTCAAGGGCACTAGAATGGGGAAACACCATATATTTT
CAWSSRALEWGNTIYF
>TRBJ1-2|TRBD1|TRBV6-6|NA
TGTGCCAGCCGACTTCAGGGGGCGCAGGACTATGGCTACACCTTC
CASRLQGAQDYGYTF
>TRBJ2-7|TRBD2|TRBV4-1|NA
TGCGCCAGCAGCCAAGACCGAGGGACTACCCCCTACGAGCAGTACTTC
CASSQDRGTTPYEQYF
>TRBJ1-1|NA|TRBV5-6|NA
TGTGCCAGCTACTACACAGGGTTCACTGAAGCTTTCTTT
CASYYTGFTEAFF
>TRBJ2-2|NA|TRBV5-4|NA
TGTGCCAGCAGCTCCGGGAAATCGAAAACCGGGGAGCTGTTTTTT
CASSSGKSKTGELFF
>TRBJ2-3|NA|TRBV5-1|NA
TGCGCCAGCAGCTTGGAGGCCAGGGGAGGCACAGATACGCAGTATTTT
CASSLEARGGTDTQYF
>TRBJ2-1|NA|TRBV28|NA
TGTGCCAGCAGTTTCCGACTAGGCGCCAATGAGCAGTTCTTC
CASSFRLGANEQFF
>TRBJ2-1|TRBD2|TRBV3-1/TRBV3-2|NA
TGTGCCAGCAGCCAGGGGACTAGCGGGGCCAATGAGCAGTTCTTC
CASSQGTSGANEQFF
>TRBJ2-2|NA|TRBV7-7|NA
TGTGCCAGCAGCCCTAACGGGGTCACCGGGGAGCTGTTTTTT
CASSPNGVTGELFF
>TRBJ2-7|NA|TRBV5-4|medium-sized
TGTGCCAGCACCGTAAACAGGGCGAAGGGGAACGAGCAGTACTTC
CASTVNRAKGNEQYF
>TRBJ2-3|TRBD2|TRBV7-9|NA
TGTGCCAGCCTTAGCGGGGGGGGCCGGGATACGCAGTATTTT
CASLSGGGRDTQYF
>TRBJ2-3|TRBD1|TRBV7-9|NA
TGTGCCAGCAGCCTGCAGGGGGCAGATACGCAGTATTTT
CASSLQGADTQYF